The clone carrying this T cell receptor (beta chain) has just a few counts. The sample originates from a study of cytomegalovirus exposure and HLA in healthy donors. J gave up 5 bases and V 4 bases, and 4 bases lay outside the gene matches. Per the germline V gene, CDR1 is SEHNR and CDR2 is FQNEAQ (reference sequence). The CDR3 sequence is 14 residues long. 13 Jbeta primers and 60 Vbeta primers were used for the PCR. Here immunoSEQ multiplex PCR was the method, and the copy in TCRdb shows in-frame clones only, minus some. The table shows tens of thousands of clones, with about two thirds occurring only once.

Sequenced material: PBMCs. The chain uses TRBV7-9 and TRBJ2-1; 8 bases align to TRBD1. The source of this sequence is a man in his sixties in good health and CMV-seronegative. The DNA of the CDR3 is TGTGCCAGCAGCTCGGACAGGGACGACAATGAGCAGTTCTTC. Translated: CASSSDRDDNEQFF. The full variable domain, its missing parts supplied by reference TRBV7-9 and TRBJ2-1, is DTGVSQNPRHKITKRGQNVTFRCDPISEHNRLYWYRQTLGQGPEFLTYFQNEAQLEKSRLLSDRFSAERPKGSFSTLEIQRTEQGDSAMYLCASSSDRDDNEQFFGPGTRLTVL.